The 7 T cell receptor beta chains listed next were all sequenced from one sample in a study of blood T cell repertoires in COVID-19. Here immunoSEQ multiplex PCR was the method, and the copy in TCRdb shows in-frame clones only, minus some. The sample contains about 59,000 clones, about nine tenths of which appear only once. The sample comprised peripheral blood. The receptors derive from a human donor in a cohort sampled during active COVID-19.

The chain combines TRBV3-1 (or the pseudogene TRBV3-2) with TRBJ2-3; perhaps TRBD1 as D (6 bases). From germline, CDR1 is LGHDT and CDR2 YNNKEL (reference sequence). The CDR3 runs 16 residues. Trimming removed 1 base at V and 3 bases at J, with 14 bases between. The CDR3, as DNA: TGTGCCAGCAGCCAAGTACAGGGTGGATGGACAGATACGCAGTATTTT. It encodes CASSQVQGGWTDTQYF.

The J gene is TRBJ1-3, the V gene TRBV10-1; D is undetermined. CDR1 is WNHNN and CDR2 is SYGVQD in the germline V gene (reference sequence). The V end lost 2 bases, the J end lost 0 bases, and 17 bases lay between the germline ends. The CDR3 totals 18 residues. CDR3 region: CASSEQRRRARSGNTIYF. The CDR3 bases are TGCGCCAGCAGTGAGCAAAGGAGGAGGGCTCGCTCTGGAAACACCATATATTTT.

The chain uses TRBV2 and TRBJ1-4, with 7 bases lining up with TRBD1. Germline loops: CDR1 SNHLY, CDR2 FYNNEI. The ends lost 8 bases at V and 10 bases at J; junction bases unmatched: 10. The CDR3 spans 13 residues. Here the CDR3 DNA reads TGTGCCAGCGGGGGACAGTACGGCGGAAAACTGTTTTTT. Amino acids: CASGGQYGGKLFF.

The chain uses TRBV2 and TRBJ1-1, with 8 bases fitting TRBD1. The J segment lost 5 bases and the V segment lost 7 bases, leaving 6 bases of the junction unmatched. The CDR3 has 13 amino acids. Germline-derived CDR1 and CDR2 are SNHLY and FYNNEI. The CDR3 sequence is CASTGGAGTEAFF. In DNA form, the CDR3 reads TGTGCCAGCACAGGGGGCGCGGGGACTGAAGCTTTCTTT.

This clone was found a few times. This chain connects TRBV28 to TRBJ1-6; TRBD1 agrees at 7 bases. Germline CDR1 and CDR2: MDHEN and SYDVKM. V trimming: 4 bases; J trimming: 10 bases; junction bases outside the gene matches: 10. The CDR3 is made up of 15 amino acids. The CDR3 region has the DNA TGTGCCAGCAGTTCCCCCCGACAGGGAGACTCACCCCTCCACTTT. The encoded protein is CASSSPRQGDSPLHF.

This CDR3 reads CASSPGQGAGFFAEAFF. CDR3 in DNA: TGTGCCAGCTCACCAGGGCAGGGGGCGGGTTTTTTTGCTGAAGCTTTCTTT. V and J are TRBV18 and TRBJ1-1; 8 nucleotides line up with TRBD1. V trimming: 2 bases; J trimming: 6 bases; junction bases outside the gene matches: 14. This CDR3 has 17 residues. CDR1 and CDR2 (germline): KGHSH, LQKENI.

The genes are TRBV18 and TRBJ1-1, with a tentative D call TRBD1 (6 bases). V was cut by 2 bases and J by 7 bases, with 14 bases left in between. Per the germline V gene, CDR1 is KGHSH and CDR2 is LQKENI. This CDR3 spans 14 amino acids. CDR3 residues: CASSPGIEGGEAFF. The CDR3, as DNA: TGTGCCAGCTCACCAGGAATCGAAGGGGGTGAAGCTTTCTTT.